Shown below are 24 T cell receptor beta chains from a single sample sequenced in a study of OX40 agonist ivuxolimab in advanced cancers. The library was prepared using the immunoSEQ multiplex PCR assay. TCRdb obtained this table from immuneACCESS and retained in-frame rearrangements with V and J assigned. These tables miss some clones; where compared with another copy, unresolved V genes account for less than half of the shortfall, and the remainder is unexplained. This sample lists about 60,000 clones; roughly 86% were detected once. The biggest ten clones account for 5.2% of the sample. Sequencing used CD4+ or CD8+ T cells sorted from blood, obtained in a trial of the OX40 agonist ivuxolimab. These receptors all stem from an adult with an advanced solid tumor such as melanoma, head and neck, liver or kidney cancer.

The genes are TRBV4-1 and TRBJ1-4; a possible D gene is TRBD1 (5 bases). Per germline, CDR1 MGHRA and CDR2 YSYEKL. There are 16 residues in the CDR3. V was clipped by 1 base and J by 8 bases, with 17 bases between them. For the CDR3, the DNA is TGCGCCAGCAGCCAAGGGCCCTCAAGGGGCTACGAAAAACTGTTTTTT. This sequence encodes CASSQGPSRGYEKLFF.

The chain links TRBV7-2 to TRBJ2-5, with TRBD2 matching 14 bases. The DNA matches TRBJ2-7 better at its end, which makes the J call doubtful. The germline gives CDR1 SGHTA, CDR2 FQGNSA. The CDR3 loop spans 18 amino acids. CDR3 nucleotides: TGTGCCAGCAGCGCCGGGACTAGCGGGAGAAGAGTTGGCTACGAGCAGTACTTC. It encodes CASSAGTSGRRVGYEQYF.

The CDR3 protein is CASSLVQRDGETQYF. CDR3 bases: TGCGCCAGCAGCTTAGTACAGCGGGATGGAGAGACCCAGTACTTC. The V call is TRBV5-1, the J call TRBJ2-5; TRBD2 aligns across 7 bases. CDR1 is SGHRS, CDR2 YFSETQ, per germline. The J segment lost 4 bases and the V segment lost 2 bases, leaving 8 bases of the junction unmatched. The CDR3 has 15 residues.

The chain is built from TRBV5-1 and TRBJ1-2; D is unresolved. Deletions cut 4 bases from V and 0 bases from J, with 10 bases between. The CDR3 runs to 14 residues. Germline-derived CDR1 and CDR2 are SGHRS and YFSETQ. The CDR3 sequence: CASSPDTSNYGYTF. DNA for the CDR3: TGCGCCAGCAGCCCCGACACCTCTAACTATGGCTACACCTTC.

The rearrangement links TRBV19 to TRBJ1-5; D is uncertain. V lost 10 bases and J lost 1, with 20 bases in between. This CDR3 spans 16 amino acids. Germline-derived CDR1 and CDR2 are LNHDA and SQIVND (reference sequence). CDR3 nucleotides: TGTGCCACTAGAAGTAGGGCGGGTTTGAGCAATCAGCCCCAGCATTTT. Translation gives CATRSRAGLSNQPQHF. Together with reference TRBV19 and TRBJ1-5, the CDR3 gives the full variable domain: DGGITQSPKYLFRKEGQNVTLSCEQNLNHDAMYWYRQDPGQGLRLIYYSQIVNDFQKGDIAEGYSVSREKKESFPLTVTSAQKNPTAFYLCATRSRAGLSNQPQHFGDGTRLSIL.

The chain recombines TRBV5-4 with TRBJ2-5; TRBD2 matches 8 bases. CDR3 length equals 16 residues. Germline CDR1 and CDR2: SGHNT and YYREEE (reference sequence). The V segment lost 1 base and the J segment 2 bases; nucleotides outside the gene matches: 7. CDR3 nucleotides: TGTGCCAGCAGCTTGAGGTTAGCGGGGAGACAAGAGACCCAGTACTTC. This codes for CASSLRLAGRQETQYF.

The rearrangement joins TRBV5-1 to TRBJ1-6, with D perhaps matching TRBD1 (6 bases). This CDR3 is built from 14 residues. V lost 5 bases, J lost 8 bases, and 14 bases lay in between. From germline, CDR1 is SGHRS and CDR2 YFSETQ. Here the CDR3 reads CASREQGNDSPLHF. As DNA, the CDR3 is TGCGCCAGCAGGGAGCAGGGGAATGATTCACCCCTCCACTTT.

This clone was observed once. This chain uses TRBV5-1 with TRBJ2-5; D gene uncertain. Trimming pared 0 bases from V and 4 bases from J, leaving 1 base between. The CDR3 is 11 amino acids. Germline assignment: CDR1 SGHRS and CDR2 YFSETQ. CDR3 in amino acids: CASSLAETQYF. Written as DNA, the CDR3 is TGCGCCAGCAGCTTGGCAGAGACCCAGTACTTC.

This rearrangement joins TRBV4-2 to TRBJ2-1; 8 nucleotides match TRBD2. The CDR3 extends over 15 amino acids. The germline V gene encodes CDR1 LGHNA and CDR2 YNFKEQ. With V trimmed by 0 bases and J by 10 bases, 8 bases remained unmatched. In nucleotides, the CDR3 is TGTGCCAGCAGCCAAGACGGGGGGGAGGGGAAAGAGCAGTTCTTC. Protein: CASSQDGGEGKEQFF.

The V call is TRBV18, the J call TRBJ1-1; D is perhaps TRBD1 (5 bases). The CDR3 runs to 17 residues. Trimming stripped 3 bases from V and 0 bases from J, with 17 bases between. Germline V CDR1 and CDR2: KGHSH, LQKENI. The CDR3 bases are TGTGCCAGCTCACCCCCTTCGGGGCCCCGGATGAACACTGAAGCTTTCTTT. Its protein is CASSPPSGPRMNTEAFF.

The J gene is TRBJ2-7, the V gene TRBV18; D not certain. Germline-derived CDR1 and CDR2 are KGHSH and LQKENI. This CDR3 is built from 14 residues. The V end was cut by 6 bases, the J end by 0 bases, with 12 bases between. CDR3 in amino acids: CASSPTLSSYEQYF. The CDR3 DNA reads TGTGCCAGCTCCCCTACACTAAGCTCCTACGAGCAGTACTTC.

The rearrangement links TRBV15 to TRBJ1-1, with D hard to call. The CDR3 is 14 residues long. Germline V gene sequence: CDR1 LNHNV, CDR2 YYDKDF (reference sequence). V was cut by 0 bases and J by 4 bases, with 9 bases left in between. CDR3: CATSRDPAGTEAFF. Here the CDR3 DNA reads TGTGCCACCAGCAGAGATCCCGCGGGCACTGAAGCTTTCTTT. Together with reference TRBV15 and TRBJ1-1, the CDR3 gives the full variable domain: DAMVIQNPRYQVTQFGKPVTLSCSQTLNHNVMYWYQQKSSQAPKLLFHYYDKDFNNEADTPDNFQSRRPNTSFCFLDIRSPGLGDTAMYLCATSRDPAGTEAFFGQGTRLTVV.

The sample holds one count of this clone. The chain recombines TRBV29-1 with TRBJ2-3; tentative D call: TRBD1 (5 bases). Between the trimmed V and J ends, which lost 5 bases and 3 bases, there was a span of 9 bases. The CDR3 is made up of 12 amino acids. Germline CDR1 is SQVTM and CDR2 is ANQGSEA. This chain's CDR3 is CSVFQGTDTQYF. The CDR3 DNA sequence: TGCAGCGTTTTTCAGGGAACAGATACGCAGTATTTT.

This chain connects TRBV10-3 to TRBJ1-1; D gene unclear. Per germline, CDR1 ENHRY and CDR2 SYGVKD. Trimming shortened V by 3 bases and J by 1 base, and 12 bases separated the two germline ends. The CDR3 runs 15 residues. In DNA form, the CDR3 reads TGTGCCATCAGTGAAGTGCCCTATGGGAACACTGAAGCTTTCTTT. Translation: CAISEVPYGNTEAFF.

The chain employs TRBV9 and TRBJ2-7; 8 bases are shared with TRBD1. Germline trimming cut 2 bases from V and 3 bases from J; bases unmatched to any gene: 7. This CDR3 is built from 15 residues. Germline CDR1 SGDLS, CDR2 YYNGEE. The chain's CDR3 is CASSVQGAPLYEQYF. In nucleotides, the CDR3 is TGTGCCAGCAGCGTCCAGGGGGCGCCCCTCTACGAGCAGTACTTC.

The rearrangement joins TRBV6-1 to TRBJ2-5; 9 bases map to TRBD1. The germline V gene encodes CDR1 MNHNS and CDR2 SASEGT. The CDR3 is made up of 15 amino acids. V lost 2 bases, J lost 2 bases, and 3 bases stayed unmatched. DNA for the CDR3: TGTGCCAGCAGTGAATACAGGGGGCCTCAAGAGACCCAGTACTTC. Translated, it gives CASSEYRGPQETQYF.

The J gene is TRBJ1-5, the V gene TRBV4-2, with D perhaps TRBD1 (5 bases). V shed 0 bases and J shed 3 bases, with 12 bases lying between them. Germline CDR1 LGHNA, CDR2 YNFKEQ. CDR3 length equals 16 residues. The CDR3 nucleotides read TGTGCCAGCAGCCAAGATAGCCCTGGGGCCAATCAGCCCCAGCATTTT. Translation: CASSQDSPGANQPQHF.

The rearrangement uses TRBV9 and TRBJ1-2; D remains unclear. Germline V gene sequence: CDR1 SGDLS, CDR2 YYNGEE. The length of the CDR3 is 13 residues. Trimming left V 0 bases short and J 2 bases short, with 5 bases between. CDR3: CASSVGQNYGYTF. CDR3 bases: TGTGCCAGCAGCGTAGGGCAGAACTATGGCTACACCTTC.

The chain carries TRBV7-7 and TRBJ2-2, with D possibly being TRBD1 or TRBD2 (5 bases each). CDR3 size: 13 residues. Germline V gives CDR1 SSHAT, CDR2 FNYEAQ (reference sequence). CDR3 sequence: CASWGRNTGELFF. In DNA form, the CDR3 reads TGTGCTAGCTGGGGGAGGAACACCGGGGAGCTGTTTTTT.

The V gene is TRBV5-4, the J gene TRBJ1-3, with TRBD1 as a possible D gene (6 bases). The length of the CDR3 is 17 residues. In germline, CDR1 is SGHNT, CDR2 YYREEE (reference sequence). V lost 0 bases to trimming and J lost 1 base, with 14 bases between them. Written as DNA, the CDR3 is TGTGCCAGCAGCTTGGCAGGGGCCCGAGGATCTGGAAACACCATATATTTT. Translated, it gives CASSLAGARGSGNTIYF.

V usage is TRBV7-8 and J usage is TRBJ2-3; the D gene is possibly TRBD1 (7 bases). CDR3 length equals 14 residues. V was trimmed by 7 bases and J by 2 bases, leaving 13 bases between them. Germline CDR1 SGHVS, CDR2 FQNEAQ. The CDR3 loop is CASTQGGHTDTQYF. DNA for the CDR3: TGTGCCAGCACCCAGGGGGGACACACAGATACGCAGTATTTT. The variable domain in full, completed from reference TRBV7-8 and TRBJ2-3, reads GAGVSQSPRYKVAKRGQDVALRCDPISGHVSLFWYQQALGQGPEFLTYFQNEAQLDKSGLPSDRFFAERPEGSVSTLKIQRTQQEDSAVYLCASTQGGHTDTQYFGPGTRLTVL.

The genes are TRBV4-1 and TRBJ1-3, with TRBD1 matching over 7 bases. Germline V CDR1 and CDR2: MGHRA, YSYEKL. The CDR3 contains 16 residues. J gave up 4 bases and V 4 bases, and 10 bases lay outside the gene matches. The CDR3 bases are TGCGCCAGCAGCCTCGCGGAGGGGGCACAAGGAAACACCATATATTTT. The encoded protein is CASSLAEGAQGNTIYF.

This chain uses TRBV28 with TRBJ2-7, with D hard to call. CDR1 and CDR2 from the germline V gene are MDHEN and SYDVKM. Trimming cost V 2 bases and J 4 bases, with 12 bases left between them. The CDR3 sequence is 14 residues long. The CDR3 coding sequence is TGTGCCAGCAGTTTAGTAGCTCAAGGGTACGAGCAGTACTTC. It encodes CASSLVAQGYEQYF.

The chain links TRBV19 to TRBJ1-1, with 7 bases matching TRBD1. The junction had 10 bases not matched to a gene; V was cut back by 3 bases and J by 6 bases. CDR3 length equals 15 residues. The V gene's germline CDR1 is LNHDA and CDR2 SQIVND (reference sequence). The CDR3 protein is CASSIRTQGVAEAFF. The CDR3 nucleotides are TGTGCCAGTAGTATTCGGACGCAGGGGGTGGCTGAAGCTTTCTTT.